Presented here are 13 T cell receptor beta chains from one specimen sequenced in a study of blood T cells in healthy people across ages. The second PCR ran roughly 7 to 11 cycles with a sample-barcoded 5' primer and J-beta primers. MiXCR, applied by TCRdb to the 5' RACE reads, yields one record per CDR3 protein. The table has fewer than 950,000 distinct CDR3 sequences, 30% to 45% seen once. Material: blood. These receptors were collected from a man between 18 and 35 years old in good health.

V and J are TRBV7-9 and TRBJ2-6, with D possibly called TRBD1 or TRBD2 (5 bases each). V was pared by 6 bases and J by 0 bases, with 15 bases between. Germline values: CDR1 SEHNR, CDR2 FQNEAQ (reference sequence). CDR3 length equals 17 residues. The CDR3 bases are TGTGCCAGCAGGAGGGGCAGGGTTCCCTCTGGGGCCAACGTCCTGACTTTC. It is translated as CASRRGRVPSGANVLTF.

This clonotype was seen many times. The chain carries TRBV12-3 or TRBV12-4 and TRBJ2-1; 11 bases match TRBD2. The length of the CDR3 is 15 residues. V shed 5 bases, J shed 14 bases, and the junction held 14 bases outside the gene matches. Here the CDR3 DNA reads TGTGCCAGCAGTCCCGGGACTAGCGGCGGGTCGGAGGAGTTCTTC. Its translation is CASSPGTSGGSEEFF.

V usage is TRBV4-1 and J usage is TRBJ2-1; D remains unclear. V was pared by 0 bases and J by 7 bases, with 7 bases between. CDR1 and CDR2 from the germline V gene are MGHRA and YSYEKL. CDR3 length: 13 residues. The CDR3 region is CASSQDFTNEQFF. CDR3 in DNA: TGCGCCAGCAGCCAAGATTTCACTAATGAGCAGTTCTTC.

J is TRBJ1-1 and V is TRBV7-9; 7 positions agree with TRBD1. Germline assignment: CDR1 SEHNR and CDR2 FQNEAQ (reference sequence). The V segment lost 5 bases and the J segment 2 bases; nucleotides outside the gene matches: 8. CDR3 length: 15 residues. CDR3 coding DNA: TGTGCCAGCAGCCGAGGGACAGAAAGTAACACTGAAGCTTTCTTT. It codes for CASSRGTESNTEAFF. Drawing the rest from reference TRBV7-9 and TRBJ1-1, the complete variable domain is DTGVSQNPRHKITKRGQNVTFRCDPISEHNRLYWYRQTLGQGPEFLTYFQNEAQLEKSRLLSDRFSAERPKGSFSTLEIQRTEQGDSAMYLCASSRGTESNTEAFFGQGTRLTVV.

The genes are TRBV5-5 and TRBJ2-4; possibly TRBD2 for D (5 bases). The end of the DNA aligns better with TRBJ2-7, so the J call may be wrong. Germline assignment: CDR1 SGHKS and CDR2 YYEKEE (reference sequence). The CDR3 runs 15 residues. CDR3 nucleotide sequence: TGTGCCAGCAGCTTTGAAGTGGACTGGAACTACGAGCAGTACTTC. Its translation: CASSFEVDWNYEQYF.

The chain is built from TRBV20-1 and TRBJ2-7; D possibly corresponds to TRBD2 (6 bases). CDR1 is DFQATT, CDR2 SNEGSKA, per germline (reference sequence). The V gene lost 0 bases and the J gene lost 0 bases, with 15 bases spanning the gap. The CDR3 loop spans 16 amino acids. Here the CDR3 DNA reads TGCAGTGCTAGAGATAAGGTTCGGGGGAGCTCCTACGAGCAGTACTTC. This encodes CSARDKVRGSSYEQYF.

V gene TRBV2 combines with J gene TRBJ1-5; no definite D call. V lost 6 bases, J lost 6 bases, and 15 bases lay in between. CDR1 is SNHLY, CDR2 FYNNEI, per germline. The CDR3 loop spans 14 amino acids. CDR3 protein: CASRKDLRGQPQHF. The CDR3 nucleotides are TGTGCCAGCAGGAAGGACCTCCGTGGTCAGCCCCAGCATTTT.

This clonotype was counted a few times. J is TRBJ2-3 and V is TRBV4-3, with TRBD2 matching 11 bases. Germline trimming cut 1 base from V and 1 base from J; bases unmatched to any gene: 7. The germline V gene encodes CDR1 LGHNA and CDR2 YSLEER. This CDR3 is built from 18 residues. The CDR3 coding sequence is TGCGCCAGCAGCCAAGTACCGAAGACTAGCGGGGGCACAGATACGCAGTATTTT. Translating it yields CASSQVPKTSGGTDTQYF.

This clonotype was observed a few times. In DNA, the CDR3 is TGTGCCTGGACCCAGAGGGATGGCTACACCTTC. Its protein product is CAWTQRDGYTF. The chain recombines TRBV30 with TRBJ1-2; D gene ambiguous. The germline V gene has CDR1 GTSNPN and CDR2 SVGIG (reference sequence). The CDR3 runs to 11 residues. Trimming took 4 bases from V and 6 from J, leaving 9 bases between them.

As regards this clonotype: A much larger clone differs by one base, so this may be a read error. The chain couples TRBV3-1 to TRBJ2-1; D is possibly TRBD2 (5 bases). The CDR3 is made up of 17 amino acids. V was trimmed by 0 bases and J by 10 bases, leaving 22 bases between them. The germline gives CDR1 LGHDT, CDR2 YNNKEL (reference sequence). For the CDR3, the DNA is TGTGCCAGCAGCCAAGATTGGACTCTACTATCTTTGGGGGAGCAGTTCTTC. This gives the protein CASSQDWTLLSLGEQFF.

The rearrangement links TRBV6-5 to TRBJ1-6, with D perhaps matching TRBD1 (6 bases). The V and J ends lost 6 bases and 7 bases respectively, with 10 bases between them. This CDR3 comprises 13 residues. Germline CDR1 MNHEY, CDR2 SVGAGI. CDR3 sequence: CASRQGINSPLHF. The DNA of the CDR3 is TGTGCCAGCAGGCAGGGGATCAATTCACCCCTCCACTTT.

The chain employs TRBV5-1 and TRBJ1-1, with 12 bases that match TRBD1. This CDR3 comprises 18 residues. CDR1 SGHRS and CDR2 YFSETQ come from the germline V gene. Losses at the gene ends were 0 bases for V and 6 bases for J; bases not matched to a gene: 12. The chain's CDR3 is CASSLVGTGGTYRAEAFF. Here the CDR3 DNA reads TGCGCCAGCAGCTTGGTCGGGACAGGGGGCACTTACCGGGCTGAAGCTTTCTTT.

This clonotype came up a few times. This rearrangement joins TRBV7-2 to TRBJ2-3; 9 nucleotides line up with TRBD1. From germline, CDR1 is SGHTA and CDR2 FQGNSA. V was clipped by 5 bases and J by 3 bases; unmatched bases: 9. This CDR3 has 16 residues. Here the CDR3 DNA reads TGTGCCAGCAGCCCGCGGGGACAGGGTGGGACAGATACGCAGTATTTT. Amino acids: CASSPRGQGGTDTQYF.